This T cell receptor beta chain originates from a study of cytomegalovirus exposure and HLA in healthy donors. Study observations and caveats: Accurate predictions that matched the HLA-A and HLA-B alleles of most subjects were reportedly made from TCR beta sequences.

With 60 Vbeta and 13 Jbeta primers, the PCR was carried out. Produced via immunoSEQ multiplex PCR; TCRdb's table is partial and in-frame only. There are approximately 120,000 clones in the sample; 80% occur only once, and 8.9% lies in the top ten. The CDR3 length is 11 residues. Germline V gives CDR1 SQVTM, CDR2 ANQGSEA. The germline V and J ends were trimmed by 4 bases and 8 bases, with 8 bases remaining between them. There are a few counts of this clone. Its antigen is unidentified. The chain links TRBV29-1 to TRBJ1-4; maybe TRBD1 (6 bases). Sequenced sample: PBMCs. This sequence originates from a man aged 30-40 years in good health and CMV-seropositive. CDR3 residues: CSVADREKLFF. CDR3 nucleotides: TGCAGCGTTGCCGACAGGGAAAAACTGTTTTTT.